Following are 7 T cell receptor beta chains from one sample sequenced in a study of T cell changes during pregnancy in multiple sclerosis. Produced via immunoSEQ multiplex PCR; TCRdb's table is partial and in-frame only. Here the sample spans around 40,000 clones, 90% to 95% being singletons. The sequencing used CD4+ T cells from peripheral blood mononuclear cells, collected before pregnancy. These receptors were taken from a female donor with multiple sclerosis, enrolled in a pregnancy study.

This clone came up once. The genes are TRBV7-9 and TRBJ2-7; 9 nucleotides line up with TRBD1. The CDR3 loop spans 15 amino acids. Germline V CDR1 and CDR2: SEHNR, FQNEAQ (reference sequence). Trimming took 1 base from V and 3 from J; bases not matched to a gene: 4. DNA for the CDR3: TGTGCCAGCAGCTTAGTGGGGACAGGGCTCTACGAGCAGTACTTC. Encoded protein: CASSLVGTGLYEQYF.

The chain employs TRBV29-1 and TRBJ2-5, with TRBD2 identical over 7 bases. The CDR3 covers 13 residues. V was clipped by 6 bases and J by 2 bases; unmatched bases: 6. Germline values: CDR1 SQVTM, CDR2 ANQGSEA. The CDR3 nucleotides read TGCAGCGTGCCGGGACTAAATCAAGAGACCCAGTACTTC. Residues: CSVPGLNQETQYF.

This CDR3 is CSVGPGGSDTQYF. The CDR3 coding sequence is TGCAGCGTTGGCCCCGGGGGGTCGGATACGCAGTATTTT. The chain carries TRBV29-1 and TRBJ2-3; 7 bases agree with TRBD2. The CDR3 runs 13 residues. Germline assignment: CDR1 SQVTM and CDR2 ANQGSEA. Unmatched junction bases numbered 7, after V lost 4 bases and J lost 6 bases.

The V and J genes are TRBV9 and TRBJ2-3; 15 bases are a match to TRBD2. Per the germline V gene, CDR1 is SGDLS and CDR2 is YYNGEE. The length of the CDR3 is 15 residues. V was clipped by 3 bases and J by 5 bases; unmatched bases: 1. The CDR3 nucleotides are TGTGCCAGCAGCGGGGGACTAGCGGGAGGAGATACGCAGTATTTT. Protein product: CASSGGLAGGDTQYF. Full variable domain (missing parts from reference TRBV9 and TRBJ2-3): DSGVTQTPKHLITATGQRVTLRCSPRSGDLSVYWYQQSLDQGLQFLIQYYNGEERAKGNILERFSAQQFPDLHSELNLSSLELGDSALYFCASSGGLAGGDTQYFGPGTRLTVL.

This chain uses TRBV6-6 with TRBJ1-2, with 7 bases lining up with TRBD1. J lost 8 bases, V lost 4 bases, and 10 bases had no gene match. The CDR3 covers 14 residues. Germline V lookup: CDR1 MNHNY, CDR2 SVGAGI (reference sequence). This CDR3 reads CASSFPGQTSGYTF. The DNA of the CDR3 is TGTGCCAGCAGTTTTCCGGGACAGACCTCGGGCTACACCTTC.

The chain combines TRBV19 with TRBJ1-1, with D tentatively TRBD1 (5 bases). V lost 1 base, J lost 10 bases, and 16 bases lay in between. CDR1 and CDR2 from the germline V gene are LNHDA and SQIVND (reference sequence). CDR3 length: 14 residues. CDR3: CASSIGLLQDGAFF. The CDR3, as DNA: TGTGCCAGTAGTATAGGCCTTTTACAGGATGGAGCTTTCTTT.

This clone was counted a few times. The V gene is TRBV6-5, the J gene TRBJ1-1; 7 positions agree with TRBD1. This CDR3 contains 15 residues. J was trimmed by 0 bases and V by 6 bases; bases with no gene match: 7. CDR1 is MNHEY, CDR2 SVGAGI, per germline. The CDR3 DNA is TGTGCCAGCAGGTATAACAGGGGTATGAACACTGAAGCTTTCTTT. Translating it yields CASRYNRGMNTEAFF.